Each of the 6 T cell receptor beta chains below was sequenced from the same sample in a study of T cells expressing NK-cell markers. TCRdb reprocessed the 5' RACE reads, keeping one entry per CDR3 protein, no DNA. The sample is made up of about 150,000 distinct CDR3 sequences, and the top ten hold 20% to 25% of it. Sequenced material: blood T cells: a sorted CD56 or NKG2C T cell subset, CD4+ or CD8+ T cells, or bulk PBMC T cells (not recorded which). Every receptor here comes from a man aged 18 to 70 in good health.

The CDR3 sequence: CASSLEGGDDEQYF. The chain recombines TRBV7-6 with TRBJ2-7; with no DNA, the TCRdb D assignment of TRBD1 cannot be verified. From germline, CDR1 is SGHVS and CDR2 FNYEAQ. CDR3 length: 14 residues.

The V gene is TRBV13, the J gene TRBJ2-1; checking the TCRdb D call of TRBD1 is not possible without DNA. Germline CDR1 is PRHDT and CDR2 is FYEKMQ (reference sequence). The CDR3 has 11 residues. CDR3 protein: CASLGGGEQFF.

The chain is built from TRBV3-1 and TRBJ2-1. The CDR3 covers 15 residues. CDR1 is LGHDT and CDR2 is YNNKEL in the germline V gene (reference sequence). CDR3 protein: CASSLTGSSYNEQFF.

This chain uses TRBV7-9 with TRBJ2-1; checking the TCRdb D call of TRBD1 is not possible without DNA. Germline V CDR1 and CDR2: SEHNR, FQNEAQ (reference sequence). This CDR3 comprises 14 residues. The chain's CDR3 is CASSVGGFDNEQFF.

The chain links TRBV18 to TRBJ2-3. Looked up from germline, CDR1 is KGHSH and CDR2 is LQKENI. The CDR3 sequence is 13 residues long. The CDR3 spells CASSPIASDTQYF.

The CDR3 sequence: CASSLQGQPQHF. This chain joins TRBV7-2 and TRBJ1-5; TCRdb reports TRBD1, a call that lacks DNA to check it against. The CDR3 is 12 amino acids. Germline V lookup: CDR1 SGHTA, CDR2 FQGNSA. The full variable domain, completed using reference TRBV7-2 and TRBJ1-5, is GAGVSQSPSNKVTEKGKDVELRCDPISGHTALYWYRQSLGQGLEFLIYFQGNSAPDKSGLPSDRFSAERTGGSVSTLTIQRTQQEDSAVYLCASSLQGQPQHFGDGTRLSIL.